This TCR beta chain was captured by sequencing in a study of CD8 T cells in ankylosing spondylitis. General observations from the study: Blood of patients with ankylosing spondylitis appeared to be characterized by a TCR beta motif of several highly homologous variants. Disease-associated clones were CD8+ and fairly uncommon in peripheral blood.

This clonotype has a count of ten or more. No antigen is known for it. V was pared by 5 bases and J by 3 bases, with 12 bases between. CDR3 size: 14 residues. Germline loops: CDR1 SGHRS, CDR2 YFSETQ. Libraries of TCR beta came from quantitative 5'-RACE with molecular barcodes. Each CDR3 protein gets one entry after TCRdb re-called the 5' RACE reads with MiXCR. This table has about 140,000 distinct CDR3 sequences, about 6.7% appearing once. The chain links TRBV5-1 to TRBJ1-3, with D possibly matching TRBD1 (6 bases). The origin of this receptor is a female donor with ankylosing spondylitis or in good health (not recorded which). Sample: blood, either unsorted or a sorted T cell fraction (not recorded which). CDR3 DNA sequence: TGCGCCAGCAGGAAACAGGGTTTTGGAAACACCATATATTTT. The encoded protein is CASRKQGFGNTIYF.